What follows are 19 T cell receptor beta chains derived from one specimen sequenced in a study of T cell responses to AZD1222 COVID-19 vaccine. Sequenced by immunoSEQ multiplex PCR; TCRdb stores in-frame clones only, minus some. The sample records about 190,000 clones, approximately 91% being singletons. The sequencing here drew on peripheral blood, taken on day 0 of AZD1222 vaccination. All receptors derive from an adult in good health.

This clone was observed a handful of times. The chain links TRBV12-5 to TRBJ1-2, with D possibly matching TRBD1 (6 bases). The CDR3 is 12 residues long. Between the trimmed V and J ends, which lost 8 bases and 4 bases, there was a span of 11 bases. Germline V lookup: CDR1 LGHNT, CDR2 FRNRAP. In nucleotides, the CDR3 is TGTGCTAGTAGCAGGGGACTCTATGGCTACACCTTC. This encodes CASSRGLYGYTF.

The chain employs TRBV6-5 and TRBJ2-1; D is uncertain. The CDR3 runs 15 residues. Trimming shortened V by 0 bases and J by 0 bases, and 6 bases separated the two germline ends. Germline V gene sequence: CDR1 MNHEY, CDR2 SVGAGI. The CDR3 DNA sequence: TGTGCCAGCAGTTACTCGTGGAGCTCCTACAATGAGCAGTTCTTC. Protein product: CASSYSWSSYNEQFF.

The gene calls are TRBV7-2 and TRBJ2-3, with 7 bases matching TRBD1. The germline V gene has CDR1 SGHTA and CDR2 FQGNSA. J lost 3 bases, V lost 5 bases, and 11 bases had no gene match. This CDR3 spans 16 amino acids. The CDR3 coding sequence is TGTGCCAGCAGCGTACGCAGGGGGTTAGGTACAGATACGCAGTATTTT. Protein product: CASSVRRGLGTDTQYF. The complete variable domain, with remaining parts taken from reference TRBV7-2 and TRBJ2-3, reads GAGVSQSPSNKVTEKGKDVELRCDPISGHTALYWYRQSLGQGLEFLIYFQGNSAPDKSGLPSDRFSAERTGGSVSTLTIQRTQQEDSAVYLCASSVRRGLGTDTQYFGPGTRLTVL.

The chain couples TRBV7-9 to TRBJ2-1, with 10 bases matching TRBD2. Germline values: CDR1 SEHNR, CDR2 FQNEAQ (reference sequence). J gave up 6 bases and V 4 bases, and 9 bases lay outside the gene matches. This CDR3 region has 16 residues. The CDR3 loop reads CASSSKAGGPFNEQFF. In DNA form, the CDR3 reads TGTGCCAGCAGCTCCAAAGCGGGGGGGCCCTTCAATGAGCAGTTCTTC.

This clone was picked up a small number of times. This sequence joins TRBV5-1 and TRBJ1-1; D not resolved. The V end was cut by 5 bases, the J end by 0 bases, with 8 bases between. Germline V gives CDR1 SGHRS, CDR2 YFSETQ. This CDR3 contains 13 residues. The chain's CDR3 is CASRRDLNTEAFF. DNA for the CDR3: TGCGCCAGCAGAAGAGACCTGAACACTGAAGCTTTCTTT.

The chain carries TRBV28 and TRBJ1-6, with TRBD1 as a possible D gene (6 bases). The germline V gene has CDR1 MDHEN and CDR2 SYDVKM. This CDR3 is built from 14 residues. V lost 6 bases to trimming and J lost 7 bases, with 13 bases between them. The CDR3 sequence is CASRPGHSNSPLHF. CDR3 in DNA: TGTGCCAGCAGACCGGGACATTCGAATTCACCCCTCCACTTT.

This clone has just one count. The chain joins TRBV2 to TRBJ2-7; perhaps D is TRBD1 or TRBD2 (7 bases each). Germline CDR1 SNHLY, CDR2 FYNNEI. The CDR3 extends over 13 amino acids. Deletions cut 9 bases from V and 7 bases from J, with 19 bases between. The CDR3 bases are TGTGCCAGTACCGGGACAGACGGGGGGGAGCAGTACTTC. Translation: CASTGTDGGEQYF.

The J gene is TRBJ2-7, the V gene TRBV19, with 12 bases identical to TRBD2. Germline lookup yields CDR1 LNHDA and CDR2 SQIVND (reference sequence). J gave up 5 bases and V 4 bases, and 6 bases lay outside the gene matches. This CDR3 is built from 15 residues. CDR3 nucleotides: TGTGCCAGTAGTACCGGACTAGCGGGGTCCCACGAGCAGTACTTC. Translated, it gives CASSTGLAGSHEQYF.

The chain is built from TRBV10-3 and TRBJ2-1; D remains unclear. The germline V gene encodes CDR1 ENHRY and CDR2 SYGVKD. This CDR3 comprises 15 residues. The V end lost 2 bases, the J end lost 0 bases, and 8 bases lay between the germline ends. CDR3 sequence reads: CAISETDSSYNEQFF. The CDR3 bases are TGTGCCATCAGTGAGACAGATAGCTCCTACAATGAGCAGTTCTTC.

The chain is built from TRBV18 and TRBJ1-3; D uncertain. V was cut by 2 bases and J by 2 bases, with 13 bases left in between. The V gene's germline CDR1 is KGHSH and CDR2 LQKENI. The CDR3 spans 16 residues. The CDR3 is CASSPERVSPGNTIYF. The CDR3 DNA reads TGTGCCAGCTCACCAGAAAGAGTCTCCCCTGGAAACACCATATATTTT.

This rearrangement joins TRBV5-5 to TRBJ2-5; D uncertain. V lost 4 bases and J 5 bases, leaving 12 bases between the germline ends. This CDR3 contains 13 residues. Germline V CDR1 and CDR2: SGHKS, YYEKEE (reference sequence). Here the CDR3 reads CASSLASYETQYF. Here the CDR3 DNA reads TGTGCCAGCAGCCTCGCTAGTTACGAGACCCAGTACTTC.

The chain joins TRBV29-1 to TRBJ1-2; weak D call: TRBD1 (6 bases). Germline CDR1 is SQVTM and CDR2 is ANQGSEA. The CDR3 covers 14 residues. V shed 1 base and J shed 2 bases, with 11 bases lying between them. As DNA, the CDR3 is TGCAGCGTTGAAGCCACCGGGACAAACTATGGCTACACCTTC. It encodes CSVEATGTNYGYTF.

The chain carries TRBV5-1 and TRBJ1-2, with 7 bases aligning to TRBD1. The germline CDR1 and CDR2 sequences are SGHRS and YFSETQ. This CDR3 has 13 residues. V shed 4 bases, J shed 3 bases, and the junction held 3 bases outside the gene matches. CDR3 sequence reads: CASSETGDYGYTF. The CDR3 coding sequence is TGCGCCAGCAGCGAAACAGGGGACTATGGCTACACCTTC. The entire variable domain, with the rest obtained from reference TRBV5-1 and TRBJ1-2, is as follows: KAGVTQTPRYLIKTRGQQVTLSCSPISGHRSVSWYQQTPGQGLQFLFEYFSETQRNKGNFPGRFSGRQFSNSRSEMNVSTLELGDSALYLCASSETGDYGYTFGSGTRLTVV.

The rearrangement links TRBV27 to TRBJ1-4; D perhaps matches TRBD1 (5 bases). In germline, CDR1 is MNHEY, CDR2 SMNVEV (reference sequence). This CDR3 spans 15 amino acids. Between the trimmed V and J ends, which lost 3 bases and 4 bases, there was a span of 12 bases. This chain's CDR3 is CASSFAGQNNEKLFF. DNA for the CDR3: TGTGCCAGCAGTTTCGCGGGGCAGAATAATGAAAAACTGTTTTTT.

The chain recombines TRBV24-1 with TRBJ1-3, with D tentatively TRBD1 (5 bases). The CDR3 runs to 18 residues. Between the trimmed V and J ends, which lost 4 bases and 0 bases, there was a span of 18 bases. Germline V gives CDR1 KGHDR, CDR2 SFDVKD. CDR3 in amino acids: CATSEERGGLGSGNTIYF. Written as DNA, the CDR3 is TGTGCCACCAGTGAAGAGAGGGGCGGACTCGGCTCTGGAAACACCATATATTTT.

The chain employs TRBV6-2 or TRBV6-3 and TRBJ1-5; D might be TRBD1 (5 bases). V lost 6 bases and J 0 bases, leaving 15 bases between the germline ends. CDR1 is MNHEY and CDR2 is SVGEGT in the germline V gene. The CDR3 runs 16 residues. The CDR3 DNA reads as TGTGCCAGCAGCCTCAGGCGGGGGGATAGCAATCAGCCCCAGCATTTT. Its protein product is CASSLRRGDSNQPQHF.

This chain links TRBV10-3 with TRBJ2-1; D perhaps matches TRBD2 (6 bases). The CDR3 is 16 residues long. CDR1 ENHRY and CDR2 SYGVKD come from the germline V gene. The V and J ends lost 4 bases and 2 bases respectively, with 15 bases between them. The CDR3 DNA sequence: TGTGCCATCAGTGTCGGGCTAGCGTCCGCCTACAATGAGCAGTTCTTC. Translating it yields CAISVGLASAYNEQFF.

The count of this clone is one. The chain couples TRBV18 to TRBJ1-1; D unresolved. The CDR3 covers 17 residues. With 0 bases removed from V and 0 bases from J, the gap between germline ends came to 14 bases. CDR1 is KGHSH, CDR2 LQKENI, per germline. The CDR3 DNA is TGTGCCAGCTCACCACCGGGCAGCCCGACCATGAACACTGAAGCTTTCTTT. This codes for CASSPPGSPTMNTEAFF.

About this clone itself: Its ends do not fully match the called genes, so a read error is possible. This chain uses TRBV28 with TRBJ1-3; maybe TRBD1 (6 bases). Germline-derived CDR1 and CDR2 are MDHEN and SYDVKM. The CDR3 consists of 12 residues. CDR3 residues: CASSPPTGYILF. The CDR3 region has the DNA TGTGCCAGCAGTCCCCCGACAGGCTATATCCTATTT.